This TCR beta chain stems from a study of CD8 T cells in ankylosing spondylitis. Study-level points and caveats: Disease-associated clones were reportedly significantly overrepresented in matched ankylosing spondylitis synovial fluid. Researchers report that disease-linked clones proved CD8+ and relatively rare in peripheral blood.

V lost 4 bases and J lost 5, with 10 bases in between. The CDR3 is 13 residues long. Germline assignment: CDR1 MNHEY and CDR2 SVGAGI. This clonotype was recorded many times. The antigen is not known. A single record per CDR3 protein comes from TCRdb applying MiXCR to the 5' RACE reads. The profile shows 240,000 or so distinct CDR3 sequences, approximately 9% of them singletons. This clonotype was obtained from a male donor with ankylosing spondylitis or in good health (not recorded which). Material: blood, either unsorted or a sorted T cell fraction (not recorded which). The genes are TRBV6-5 and TRBJ2-3; no clear D gene. The CDR3 loop is CASSFGGGDTQYF. DNA for the CDR3: TGTGCCAGCAGTTTCGGCGGTGGAGATACGCAGTATTTT.